These T cell receptor beta chains were read from a single sample in a study of T cell responses to AZD1222 COVID-19 vaccine. TCRdb's copy holds only in-frame clones and misses some; the assay was immunoSEQ multiplex PCR. The sample carries approximately 200,000 clones, about 86% recorded once. Specimen: peripheral blood, collected on day 0 of AZD1222 vaccination. The receptors were gathered from an adult in good health. The CDR3 runs from the conserved cysteine through the conserved F or W. D genes are given only for firm matches. The size entry is marked missing in some rows and otherwise reads once, few, many or a size class.

d_call	v_call	j_call	clone_size	cdr3_aa	cdr3_nt
.	TRBV9	TRBJ1-2	few	CASSVGAAANYGYTF	TGTGCCAGCAGCGTAGGGGCAGCCGCCAACTATGGCTACACCTTC
.	TRBV3-1/TRBV3-2	TRBJ1-2	few	CASSQDLVSHSGYTF	TGTGCCAGCAGCCAAGATCTTGTCAGTCATTCCGGCTACACCTTC
.	TRBV4-2	TRBJ2-2	.	CASSRIWGSTGELFF	TGTGCCAGCAGCCGGATCTGGGGGAGCACCGGGGAGCTGTTTTTT
.	TRBV2	TRBJ2-1	.	CASIRSSASYNEQFF	TGTGCCAGCATCAGATCCTCGGCGTCCTACAATGAGCAGTTCTTC
TRBD2	TRBV7-9	TRBJ2-3	.	CASSLKMGIGTSGPDTQYF	TGTGCCAGCAGCTTAAAGATGGGAATAGGGACTAGCGGCCCAGATACGCAGTATTTT
.	TRBV5-5	TRBJ1-2	.	CASSLVRGNYGYTF	TGTGCCAGCAGCTTGGTGAGGGGGAACTATGGCTACACCTTC
TRBD2	TRBV30	TRBJ2-1	.	CAWSFGTSGGAGEQFF	TGTGCCTGGAGTTTCGGGACTAGCGGGGGGGCTGGGGAGCAGTTCTTC
.	TRBV5-1	TRBJ2-7	.	CASSFGGAYEQYF	TGCGCCAGCAGCTTTGGGGGCGCGTACGAGCAGTACTTC
.	TRBV30	TRBJ1-2	.	CAWSVTLNYGYTF	TGTGCCTGGAGTGTAACACTTAACTATGGCTACACCTTC
.	TRBV2	TRBJ1-5	.	CASRFRKSGVSQPQHF	TGTGCCAGCCGGTTTAGAAAGTCCGGGGTAAGTCAGCCCCAGCATTTT
TRBD1	TRBV3-1/TRBV3-2	TRBJ1-6	.	CASSQRQGWGALHF	TGTGCCAGCAGCCAACGACAGGGCTGGGGAGCCCTCCACTTT
TRBD2	TRBV6-4	TRBJ2-3	once	CASSDGGGDTQYF	TGTGCCAGCAGTGACGGCGGGGGTGATACGCAGTATTTT
.	TRBV18	TRBJ1-4	.	CASSSDGLNEKLFF	TGTGCCAGCTCATCGGACGGCCTGAATGAAAAACTGTTTTTT
.	TRBV5-1	TRBJ2-7	few	CASSSGPRTLSYEQYF	TGCGCCAGCAGCTCGGGCCCCAGGACCCTCTCCTACGAGCAGTACTTC
.	TRBV7-9	TRBJ1-3	.	CASIKGWGDTIYF	TGTGCCAGCATCAAAGGGTGGGGAGACACCATATATTTT
.	TRBV11-2	TRBJ2-7	.	CASSLGGRDILGFGEQYF	TGTGCCAGCAGCCTAGGAGGGAGGGACATATTGGGTTTCGGGGAGCAGTACTTC
.	TRBV5-1	TRBJ1-1	.	CASSPPGRTEAFF	TGCGCCAGCAGCCCACCAGGGAGGACTGAAGCTTTCTTT
TRBD2	TRBV9	TRBJ2-7	.	CASSVGASGVSYEQYF	TGTGCCAGCAGCGTAGGGGCTAGCGGGGTATCCTACGAGCAGTACTTC
.	TRBV30	TRBJ1-2	.	CAWREFMGVYGYTF	TGTGCCTGGAGAGAATTTATGGGGGTCTATGGCTACACCTTC